This TCR beta chain derives from a study of blood T cell repertoires in COVID-19. Study information: Nucleic acid was either cDNA or gDNA, and it came from T cells, B-cell-depleted T cells, or PBMCs.

Some clones are missing from TCRdb's copy, which holds only in-frame ones; the method was immunoSEQ multiplex PCR. The repertoire holds some 90,000 clones, with 80% as singletons. Input material: peripheral blood. This TCR came from a human donor in a cohort sampled during active COVID-19.

The CDR3 protein is CASSLTSGGGEQYF. The CDR3 nucleotides are TGTGCCAGCAGCTTAACTAGCGGCGGGGGCGAGCAGTACTTC. The gene calls are TRBV7-3 and TRBJ2-7; 7 bases line up with TRBD2. Losses at the gene ends were 0 bases for V and 6 bases for J; bases not matched to a gene: 5. The CDR3 consists of 14 residues. Germline loops: CDR1 SGHTA, CDR2 FQGTGA.